This TCR beta chain was retrieved from a study of blood T cell repertoires in COVID-19. Across the study: The study drew acute and convalescent COVID-19 samples from the United States, Italy and Spain. Sources were T cells, B-cell-depleted T cells, or PBMCs; the material itself was cDNA or gDNA.

This CDR3 is 13 amino acids long. V lost 5 bases and J 5 bases, leaving 12 bases between the germline ends. Germline CDR1 is MNHEY and CDR2 is SVGAGI. In the original analysis: Researchers report that nucleated cell counts were estimated from reference gene primer amplification. TCRdb keeps only in-frame clones here, not all; method: immunoSEQ multiplex PCR. V and J calls and clone size are as listed in that table; D and trimming were resolved from the DNA. In the table there are around 100,000 clones, 82% of which are singletons. Source material: peripheral blood. This chain links TRBV6-5 with TRBJ1-2, with D perhaps matching TRBD1 (6 bases). The clonotype originates from a man aged 70 or older with acute or convalescent COVID-19. The CDR3 loop reads CASSPPTGYGYTF. Here the CDR3 DNA reads TGTGCCAGCAGTCCCCCGACAGGTTATGGCTACACCTTC.